Shown below are 12 T cell receptor beta chains from a single sample sequenced in a study of cytomegalovirus exposure and HLA in healthy donors (dated by TCRdb to 2016 to 2017). Libraries were constructed by the immunoSEQ multiplex PCR assay. For the multiplex PCR, a mixture combining 60 forward primers for TCR Vbeta segments and 13 reverse primers for TCR Jbeta segments was used. TCRdb stores this immuneACCESS table with in-frame sequences only. Part of the clones is absent; in the studies checked, under half of the shortfall reflects unresolved V genes, and no reason is known for the rest. This sample's table carries 75,000 to 85,000 clones. The biggest ten clones account for 0.58% of the sample. The specimen was PBMCs. All receptors derive from a man aged 45 to 65 in good health and CMV-seronegative.

The chain couples TRBV28 to TRBJ2-5, with 10 positions matching TRBD1. The CDR3 runs 18 residues. With V trimmed by 5 bases and J by 1 base, 13 bases remained unmatched. Per the germline V gene, CDR1 is MDHEN and CDR2 is SYDVKM. The CDR3 sequence: CASSRRGTGEEPQETQYF. As DNA, the CDR3 is TGTGCCAGCAGTCGGAGAGGGACAGGGGAGGAACCCCAAGAGACCCAGTACTTC.

The chain uses TRBV7-9 and TRBJ1-5; TRBD1 matches at 10 bases. This CDR3 spans 19 amino acids. Germline loops: CDR1 SEHNR, CDR2 FQNEAQ (reference sequence). The ends lost 3 bases at V and 0 bases at J; junction bases unmatched: 11. CDR3 loop: CASSLGGTGALNSNQPQHF. The CDR3 DNA reads TGTGCCAGCAGCTTGGGCGGGACAGGGGCTTTAAATAGCAATCAGCCCCAGCATTTT.

The genes are TRBV18 and TRBJ2-7, with D possibly being TRBD2 (5 bases). The CDR3 contains 16 residues. Germline CDR1 is KGHSH and CDR2 is LQKENI. Trimming removed 3 bases from V and 3 bases from J, with 18 bases in between. The CDR3 sequence is CASSPGSSGSGYEQYF. The CDR3 DNA is TGTGCCAGCTCACCTGGTTCCTCGGGGAGCGGCTACGAGCAGTACTTC.

The chain carries TRBV4-2 and TRBJ2-3; 9 bases fit TRBD2. The ends lost 4 bases at V and 6 bases at J; junction bases unmatched: 17. From germline, CDR1 is LGHNA and CDR2 YNFKEQ. The CDR3 contains 18 residues. The CDR3 reads CASSPTPSGTFFSDTQYF. DNA of the CDR3: TGTGCCAGCAGCCCCACCCCTAGCGGGACCTTTTTCAGCGATACGCAGTATTTT.

The rearrangement links TRBV27 to TRBJ2-1; 8 bases fit TRBD1. The length of the CDR3 is 12 residues. CDR1 and CDR2 from the germline V gene are MNHEY and SMNVEV (reference sequence). J gave up 12 bases and V 3 bases, and 4 bases lay outside the gene matches. CDR3 residues: CASSFSGTGQFF. The CDR3 DNA reads TGTGCCAGCAGTTTCTCCGGGACAGGGCAGTTCTTC.

This chain uses TRBV5-1 with TRBJ2-1; TRBD2 matches at 7 bases. V shed 4 bases, J shed 0 bases, and the junction held 10 bases outside the gene matches. There are 17 residues in the CDR3. The germline gives CDR1 SGHRS, CDR2 YFSETQ. DNA for the CDR3: TGCGCCAGCAGCCTCGAAATGACTAGCCGCTCCTACAATGAGCAGTTCTTC. It is translated as CASSLEMTSRSYNEQFF.

The chain employs TRBV2 and TRBJ1-2; 9 positions match TRBD1. The J segment lost 7 bases and the V segment lost 5 bases, leaving 5 bases of the junction unmatched. The CDR3 extends over 13 amino acids. Germline CDR1 is SNHLY and CDR2 is FYNNEI. CDR3 nucleotides: TGTGCCAGCAGTCCGGGACAGGGACTTGGCTACACCTTC. This translates into CASSPGQGLGYTF.

The chain combines TRBV5-8 with TRBJ1-6; 7 bases map to TRBD1. CDR3 size: 14 residues. J was trimmed by 7 bases and V by 3 bases; bases with no gene match: 4. From germline, CDR1 is SGHTS and CDR2 YDEGEE. Written as DNA, the CDR3 is TGTGCCAGCAGCTGGGGACAGACCAATTCACCCCTCCACTTT. Protein product: CASSWGQTNSPLHF.

This rearrangement joins TRBV10-3 to TRBJ2-7; 7 nucleotides line up with TRBD1. There are 15 residues in the CDR3. Per the germline V gene, CDR1 is ENHRY and CDR2 is SYGVKD. V lost 8 bases, J lost 4 bases, and 14 bases stayed unmatched. CDR3 amino acids: CAIQGRGKGAYEQYF. CDR3 DNA sequence: TGTGCCATCCAAGGGCGTGGAAAGGGGGCTTACGAGCAGTACTTC.

The V gene is TRBV4-2, the J gene TRBJ2-1; TRBD2 matches 11 bases. Trimming at V came to 4 bases and at J to 5 bases, leaving 7 bases not matched to a gene. Germline-derived CDR1 and CDR2 are LGHNA and YNFKEQ. CDR3 size: 16 residues. The CDR3 nucleotides are TGTGCCAGCAGCCTTGGGACTAGCGGTAACGACAATGAGCAGTTCTTC. Translated, it gives CASSLGTSGNDNEQFF.

In DNA, the CDR3 is TGTGCCAGCAGCCGCTCCTCTAGCGGGGGGTTAACTGATACGCAGTATTTT. Its protein product is CASSRSSSGGLTDTQYF. The J gene is TRBJ2-3, the V gene TRBV7-2, with 11 bases matching TRBD2. The CDR3 covers 17 residues. The junction had 13 bases not matched to a gene; V was cut back by 5 bases and J by 6 bases. The germline V gene encodes CDR1 SGHTA and CDR2 FQGNSA.

The chain carries TRBV11-2 and TRBJ1-3; no clear D. Germline loops: CDR1 SGHAT, CDR2 FQNNGV. CDR3 length equals 14 residues. Trimming left V 2 bases short and J 0 bases short, with 5 bases between. CDR3 DNA sequence: TGTGCCAGCAGCTTAACGAGCTCTGGAAACACCATATATTTT. It is translated as CASSLTSSGNTIYF.